These 19 T cell receptor beta chains came from one sample sequenced in a study of blood T cell repertoires in COVID-19. Produced via immunoSEQ multiplex PCR; TCRdb's table is partial and in-frame only. The sample holds about 140,000 clones; 70% to 90% are singletons and the top ten take less than 3.5%. Source material: peripheral blood. Source of these receptors: a human donor with acute or convalescent COVID-19. The donor label of this sample is uncertain.

The V and J genes are TRBV30 and TRBJ1-1, with TRBD1 matching 7 bases. Germline V lookup: CDR1 GTSNPN, CDR2 SVGIG (reference sequence). The CDR3 contains 15 residues. V lost 2 bases, J lost 5 bases, and 11 bases stayed unmatched. The CDR3 nucleotides are TGTGCCTGGAGTCCCCTGACAGGGCTCCGGACTGAAGCTTTCTTT. Protein sequence: CAWSPLTGLRTEAFF.

J is TRBJ2-2 and V is TRBV11-1; possibly TRBD1 for D (8 bases). In germline, CDR1 is SGHAT, CDR2 FQDESV (reference sequence). This CDR3 comprises 13 residues. The germline V and J ends were trimmed by 11 bases and 5 bases, with 15 bases remaining between them. The CDR3 DNA sequence: TGTGCCGGGGGGGACAGGACGACCGGGGAGCTGTTTTTT. Translated, it gives CAGGDRTTGELFF.

CDR3 sequence: CASSVVAGPYNEQFF. CDR3 nucleotides: TGTGCCAGCAGCGTAGTAGCGGGTCCCTACAATGAGCAGTTCTTC. The chain joins TRBV9 to TRBJ2-1, with 7 bases lining up with TRBD2. This CDR3 has 15 residues. V dropped 0 bases and J dropped 2; count of bases not matched to a gene: 2. Germline loops: CDR1 SGDLS, CDR2 YYNGEE.

This chain links TRBV4-1 with TRBJ2-5; D is unclear. CDR1 is MGHRA, CDR2 YSYEKL, per germline. CDR3 size: 13 residues. The V end was cut by 0 bases, the J end by 4 bases, with 6 bases between. As DNA, the CDR3 is TGCGCCAGCAGCCAAGATCCATTAGAGACCCAGTACTTC. Protein: CASSQDPLETQYF.

V and J are TRBV13 and TRBJ2-7; 7 bases line up with TRBD2. The J segment lost 0 bases and the V segment lost 4 bases, leaving 9 bases of the junction unmatched. This CDR3 contains 16 residues. CDR1 and CDR2 (germline): PRHDT, FYEKMQ (reference sequence). The CDR3 DNA reads as TGTGCCAGCAGCTCTAGCCAAGGGAGGGACTCCTACGAGCAGTACGTC. Protein product: CASSSSQGRDSYEQYV.

This rearrangement joins TRBV7-3 to TRBJ2-2; 7 bases are shared with TRBD2. CDR1 is SGHTA, CDR2 FQGTGA, per germline. The CDR3 totals 19 residues. After removal of 2 bases from V and 0 bases from J, the junction contained 12 bases not matched to a gene. The CDR3 nucleotides are TGTGCCAGCAGCTTAGATAGTGCACGGGAGGACGCGAACACCGGGGAGCTGTTTTTT. The encoded protein is CASSLDSAREDANTGELFF.

This chain links TRBV30 with TRBJ1-2; no reliable D call. Germline V lookup: CDR1 GTSNPN, CDR2 SVGIG (reference sequence). This CDR3 contains 11 residues. The V and J ends lost 7 bases and 3 bases respectively, with 9 bases between them. Written as DNA, the CDR3 is TGTGCCTCCGACACTCACTATGGCTACACCTTC. This codes for CASDTHYGYTF. Based on the CDR3 plus reference TRBV30 and TRBJ1-2, the full variable domain is SQTIHQWPATLVQPVGSPLSLECTVEGTSNPNLYWYRQAAGRGLQLLFYSVGIGQISSEVPQNLSASRPQDRQFILSSKKLLLSDSGFYLCASDTHYGYTFGSGTRLTVV.

This chain joins TRBV5-4 and TRBJ2-3; TRBD2 matches 7 bases. This CDR3 is built from 15 residues. The junction had 7 bases not matched to a gene; V was cut back by 4 bases and J by 2 bases. Germline values: CDR1 SGHNT, CDR2 YYREEE (reference sequence). The CDR3 DNA reads as TGTGCCAGCAGCAGAATTGGGGGGGTCACAGATACGCAGTATTTT. Translating gives CASSRIGGVTDTQYF.

The CDR3 nucleotides read TGTGCCAGTAGCCCTTCGGGACAGGGTGAGGGCTATGGCTACACCTTC. This translates into CASSPSGQGEGYGYTF. The gene calls are TRBV19 and TRBJ1-2; TRBD1 aligns across 9 bases. The CDR3 sequence is 16 residues long. Germline V gene data show CDR1 as LNHDA and CDR2 as SQIVND (reference sequence). J gave up 4 bases and V 6 bases, and 12 bases lay outside the gene matches. Full variable domain (rest looked up from reference TRBV19 and TRBJ1-2): DGGITQSPKYLFRKEGQNVTLSCEQNLNHDAMYWYRQDPGQGLRLIYYSQIVNDFQKGDIAEGYSVSREKKESFPLTVTSAQKNPTAFYLCASSPSGQGEGYGYTFGSGTRLTVV.

The chain carries TRBV2 and TRBJ2-7; D may be TRBD2 (6 bases). Trimming stripped 8 bases from V and 0 bases from J, with 11 bases between. The CDR3 is made up of 13 amino acids. CDR1 and CDR2 (germline): SNHLY, FYNNEI. CDR3 amino acids: CASRGTFSYEQYF. The CDR3 DNA sequence: TGTGCCAGCCGGGGGACCTTCTCCTACGAGCAGTACTTC.

The rearrangement links TRBV9 to TRBJ2-1; 8 bases line up with TRBD2. The germline V gene encodes CDR1 SGDLS and CDR2 YYNGEE. After removal of 7 bases from V and 4 bases from J, the junction contained 10 bases not matched to a gene. The CDR3 contains 15 residues. The CDR3 sequence is CASGEAGVKYNEQFF. As DNA, the CDR3 is TGTGCCAGCGGCGAAGCGGGAGTTAAATACAATGAGCAGTTCTTC.

V and J are TRBV18 and TRBJ2-2; 11 bases map to TRBD1. Germline V gives CDR1 KGHSH, CDR2 LQKENI. The CDR3 is 16 amino acids. V dropped 3 bases and J dropped 4; count of bases not matched to a gene: 4. The DNA of the CDR3 is TGTGCCAGCTCACCTCGGACAGGGGGCTCCACCGGGGAGCTGTTTTTT. Its translation is CASSPRTGGSTGELFF.

The genes are TRBV30 and TRBJ1-4; 8 bases are shared with TRBD1. CDR1 and CDR2 (germline): GTSNPN, SVGIG (reference sequence). Trimming took 1 base from V and 3 from J; bases not matched to a gene: 4. The CDR3 covers 15 residues. The CDR3 loop reads CAWSGQGLSNEKLFF. CDR3 in DNA: TGTGCCTGGAGTGGACAGGGGTTATCTAATGAAAAACTGTTTTTT. Together with reference TRBV30 and TRBJ1-4, the CDR3 gives the full variable domain: SQTIHQWPATLVQPVGSPLSLECTVEGTSNPNLYWYRQAAGRGLQLLFYSVGIGQISSEVPQNLSASRPQDRQFILSSKKLLLSDSGFYLCAWSGQGLSNEKLFFGSGTQLSVL.

The rearrangement uses TRBV7-8 and TRBJ1-4; D remains unclear. The CDR3 contains 15 residues. Germline CDR1 SGHVS, CDR2 FQNEAQ. V dropped 0 bases and J dropped 11 bases, with 16 bases sitting between them. CDR3 protein: CASSLALAAYGKLFF. The CDR3 bases are TGTGCCAGCAGCTTAGCGCTGGCGGCTTATGGGAAACTGTTTTTT. The whole variable domain, filled in from reference TRBV7-8 and TRBJ1-4, reads GAGVSQSPRYKVAKRGQDVALRCDPISGHVSLFWYQQALGQGPEFLTYFQNEAQLDKSGLPSDRFFAERPEGSVSTLKIQRTQQEDSAVYLCASSLALAAYGKLFFGSGTQLSVL.

J is TRBJ1-5 and V is TRBV28; TRBD1 matches at 8 bases. The CDR3 consists of 15 residues. V gave up 4 bases and J gave up 1 base; unmatched junction bases: 3. Looked up from germline, CDR1 is MDHEN and CDR2 is SYDVKM. This CDR3 reads CASSSGGLSNQPQHF. The CDR3 nucleotides are TGTGCCAGCAGTTCAGGGGGCCTGAGCAATCAGCCCCAGCATTTT.

The chain is built from TRBV7-3 and TRBJ1-2; tentative D call: TRBD1 (5 bases). The CDR3 consists of 17 residues. Between the trimmed V and J ends, which lost 7 bases and 1 base, there was a span of 22 bases. Germline CDR1 and CDR2: SGHTA and FQGTGA. As DNA, the CDR3 is TGTGCCAGCACGCCTTTTGGCAGGGAAGTTTTTAACTATGGCTACACCTTC. Translation gives CASTPFGREVFNYGYTF.

V and J are TRBV29-1 and TRBJ1-1; possible D gene TRBD1, 5 bases. Germline loops: CDR1 SQVTM, CDR2 ANQGSEA. The CDR3 consists of 13 residues. The CDR3 coding sequence is TGCACCGCGACAGCAACGATGAACACTGAAGCTTTCTTT. As protein: CTATATMNTEAFF.

The rearrangement links TRBV4-2 to TRBJ1-2; D is ambiguous. The CDR3 covers 16 residues. V lost 1 base and J 0 bases, leaving 12 bases between the germline ends. The germline CDR1 and CDR2 sequences are LGHNA and YNFKEQ. The CDR3 coding sequence is TGTGCCAGCAGCCAAGCTTTTGGGAGAGCTAACTATGGCTACACCTTC. Translation: CASSQAFGRANYGYTF.

This chain connects TRBV30 to TRBJ1-3, with D uncertain. The CDR3 runs 15 residues. Germline CDR1 reads GTSNPN; CDR2 reads SVGIG (reference sequence). V was trimmed by 2 bases and J by 6 bases, leaving 17 bases between them. The CDR3, as DNA: TGTGCCTGGAGTAATAGTCAAGCTCTGTCAAACACCATATATTTT. This encodes CAWSNSQALSNTIYF. The whole variable domain, filled in from reference TRBV30 and TRBJ1-3, reads SQTIHQWPATLVQPVGSPLSLECTVEGTSNPNLYWYRQAAGRGLQLLFYSVGIGQISSEVPQNLSASRPQDRQFILSSKKLLLSDSGFYLCAWSNSQALSNTIYFGEGSWLTVV.